The next 31 T cell receptor beta chains were all read from a single sample in a study of beta chain features in type 1 diabetes. The entirety of the isolated RNA underwent reverse transcription, so expressed TCRB transcripts were sequenced. The repertoire was sequenced with immunoSEQ multiplex PCR; TCRdb's copy has only in-frame clones and lacks some. This sample yields 200,000 to 250,000 clones, of which 9.6% are seen a single time; under 0.045% belongs to the top ten. The sequenced sample consisted of naive CD4+ T cells from blood. These receptors were obtained from a woman aged 18-29 years in good health.

The rearrangement joins TRBV30 to TRBJ1-4, with 10 positions matching TRBD1. The germline V gene encodes CDR1 GTSNPN and CDR2 SVGIG (reference sequence). V shed 3 bases and J 5 bases; nucleotides not matched to a gene: 12. The CDR3 is made up of 17 amino acids. CDR3 sequence reads: CAWRRGTGARSNEKLFF. For the CDR3, the DNA is TGTGCCTGGAGGCGTGGGACAGGGGCAAGATCGAATGAAAAACTGTTTTTT.

This clone was counted a few times. The genes are TRBV9 and TRBJ2-5; 11 positions agree with TRBD2. Per germline, CDR1 SGDLS and CDR2 YYNGEE. V lost 2 bases and J lost 5; bases outside the gene matches: 8. This CDR3 spans 16 amino acids. In nucleotides, the CDR3 is TGTGCCAGCAGCGTTTTAGCGGGGGGGCTCGGGGAGACCCAGTACTTC. As protein: CASSVLAGGLGETQYF.

This clone was counted between two and nine times. The genes are TRBV6-5 and TRBJ1-5; 7 bases align to TRBD1. V lost 2 bases, J lost 3 bases, and 7 bases stayed unmatched. This CDR3 spans 16 amino acids. From germline, CDR1 is MNHEY and CDR2 SVGAGI. For the CDR3, the DNA is TGTGCCAGCAGTTACGGGTCAGGGGGGTACAATCAGCCCCAGCATTTT. Protein product: CASSYGSGGYNQPQHF.

The J gene is TRBJ1-2, the V gene TRBV2, with TRBD1 as a possible D gene (6 bases). This CDR3 has 13 residues. V lost 6 bases to trimming and J lost 10 bases, with 18 bases between them. Germline V gene sequence: CDR1 SNHLY, CDR2 FYNNEI. The CDR3 loop reads CASSQQGEGLYTF. The CDR3 nucleotides are TGTGCCAGCAGCCAACAGGGTGAAGGGCTCTACACCTTC.

This clone occurred a few times. This sequence joins TRBV11-2 and TRBJ2-1; 11 nucleotides agree with TRBD2. Germline CDR1 reads SGHAT; CDR2 reads FQNNGV. The CDR3 spans 18 residues. V lost 1 base to trimming and J lost 5 bases; unmatched junction nucleotides: 10. The CDR3 sequence: CASSLVALAGVMNNEQFF. The CDR3 nucleotides read TGTGCCAGCAGCTTAGTCGCACTAGCGGGGGTCATGAACAATGAGCAGTTCTTC.

This clone was found a few times. This chain connects TRBV5-1 to TRBJ1-1, with unresolved D. CDR3 length equals 15 residues. V gave up 0 bases and J gave up 4 bases, with 13 bases separating them. CDR1 is SGHRS and CDR2 is YFSETQ in the germline V gene. CDR3 coding DNA: TGCGCCAGCAGCTTGGGAACGGGAAGAAGCACTGAAGCTTTCTTT. Protein: CASSLGTGRSTEAFF.

This clone was seen more than once but under ten times. The gene calls are TRBV7-9 and TRBJ2-2; D not certain. V was shortened by 7 bases and J by 2 bases, with 5 bases between the two germline ends. Germline-derived CDR1 and CDR2 are SEHNR and FQNEAQ (reference sequence). There are 12 residues in the CDR3. CDR3 sequence reads: CASNRNTGELFF. In DNA, the CDR3 is TGTGCCAGCAATAGAAACACCGGGGAGCTGTTTTTT. The full variable domain, its missing parts supplied by reference TRBV7-9 and TRBJ2-2, is DTGVSQNPRHKITKRGQNVTFRCDPISEHNRLYWYRQTLGQGPEFLTYFQNEAQLEKSRLLSDRFSAERPKGSFSTLEIQRTEQGDSAMYLCASNRNTGELFFGEGSRLTVL.

This clone was detected a few times. The chain recombines TRBV19 with TRBJ2-3; 7 nucleotides align to TRBD2. The CDR3 loop spans 13 amino acids. J was trimmed by 5 bases and V by 5 bases; bases with no gene match: 4. CDR1 and CDR2 from the germline V gene are LNHDA and SQIVND (reference sequence). CDR3 sequence (DNA): TGTGCCAGTAGTGTCGGGGAGGGAGATACGCAGTATTTT. It translates to CASSVGEGDTQYF.

This chain connects TRBV19 to TRBJ2-1; possible D gene TRBD2, 6 bases. CDR1 LNHDA and CDR2 SQIVND come from the germline V gene (reference sequence). The CDR3 spans 16 residues. Trimming took off 3 bases at V and 3 bases at J, with 15 bases between the two ends. This chain's CDR3 is CASSMSGTVGYNEQFF. Here the CDR3 DNA reads TGTGCCAGTAGTATGTCGGGGACTGTGGGCTACAATGAGCAGTTCTTC.

The chain recombines TRBV19 with TRBJ2-1, with D unresolved. Germline CDR1 and CDR2: LNHDA and SQIVND (reference sequence). This CDR3 spans 11 amino acids. Trimming pared 7 bases from V and 13 bases from J, leaving 14 bases between. The chain's CDR3 is CASTDSRVQFF. CDR3 coding DNA: TGTGCCAGTACCGACTCTCGAGTTCAGTTCTTC.

The J gene is TRBJ2-7, the V gene TRBV6-5, with TRBD1 as a possible D gene (6 bases). Deletions cut 7 bases from V and 2 bases from J, with 12 bases between. CDR1 MNHEY and CDR2 SVGAGI come from the germline V gene. This CDR3 contains 13 residues. This CDR3 reads CASTSTGTYEQYF. As DNA, the CDR3 is TGTGCCAGCACCTCCACAGGGACCTACGAGCAGTACTTC.

The CDR3 DNA sequence: TGTGCCAGCAGCTTATTTGGGGGGGTCGAAGAGACCCAGTACTTC. Translation: CASSLFGGVEETQYF. The chain links TRBV7-8 to TRBJ2-5; TRBD2 matches at 7 bases. Germline trimming cut 2 bases from V and 3 bases from J; bases unmatched to any gene: 6. CDR3 length: 15 amino acids. The V gene's germline CDR1 is SGHVS and CDR2 FQNEAQ.

This clone was seen more than once but under ten times. V usage is TRBV5-1 and J usage is TRBJ2-5; 7 bases fit TRBD1. The CDR3 is 16 residues long. Unmatched junction bases numbered 11, after V lost 3 bases and J lost 3 bases. Germline V CDR1 and CDR2: SGHRS, YFSETQ. The CDR3 DNA reads TGCGCCAGCAGCTCTGGGGACAGCGCACCAAAAGAGACCCAGTACTTC. Protein sequence: CASSSGDSAPKETQYF.

This chain connects TRBV6-1 to TRBJ1-6; 9 bases line up with TRBD1. The CDR3 runs 15 residues. Unmatched junction bases numbered 11, after V lost 7 bases and J lost 10 bases. Germline assignment: CDR1 MNHNS and CDR2 SASEGT. The CDR3 nucleotides are TGTGCCAGCACCGCAACAGGGGGCGTTTTATCACCCCTCCACTTT. Protein sequence: CASTATGGVLSPLHF.

This chain joins TRBV6-6 and TRBJ1-5; no clear D. The CDR3 has 13 residues. V shed 9 bases and J shed 1 base, with 10 bases lying between them. Germline loops: CDR1 MNHNY, CDR2 SVGAGI (reference sequence). Here the CDR3 DNA reads TGTGCCAGTCGGTTTGTAAGCAATCAGCCCCAGCATTTT. This gives the protein CASRFVSNQPQHF.

This clone was counted between two and nine times. The chain joins TRBV9 to TRBJ2-3; D possibly corresponds to TRBD2 (7 bases). Germline-derived CDR1 and CDR2 are SGDLS and YYNGEE. The CDR3 is 17 residues long. V shed 4 bases and J shed 3 bases, with 21 bases lying between them. The CDR3 DNA follows: TGTGCCAGCAGCCAACTAGAAGGGGGGGGCCGTACAGATACGCAGTATTTT. Translated: CASSQLEGGGRTDTQYF.

This chain uses TRBV9 with TRBJ2-7; tentative D call: TRBD1 (7 bases). This CDR3 has 17 amino acids. Germline-derived CDR1 and CDR2 are SGDLS and YYNGEE. The germline V and J ends were trimmed by 1 base and 0 bases, with 17 bases remaining between them. In nucleotides, the CDR3 is TGTGCCAGCAGCGTATCGGGAGACAGGGTGACCTCCTACGAGCAGTACTTC. Its translation: CASSVSGDRVTSYEQYF.

This clone was found a few times. This chain's CDR3 is CASSSGTGENTGELFF. The CDR3 DNA sequence: TGTGCCAGCAGCTCCGGGACAGGGGAGAACACCGGGGAGCTGTTTTTT. V usage is TRBV5-4 and J usage is TRBJ2-2; 10 positions match TRBD1. Germline-derived CDR1 and CDR2 are SGHNT and YYREEE (reference sequence). CDR3 length: 16 amino acids. V was clipped by 3 bases and J by 1 base; unmatched bases: 3.

Many counts were recorded for this clone. The chain employs TRBV7-2 and TRBJ1-5, with D hard to call. Germline V gene data show CDR1 as SGHTA and CDR2 as FQGNSA. The V and J ends lost 1 base and 11 bases respectively, with 9 bases between them. The CDR3 has 12 residues. DNA for the CDR3: TGTGCCAGCAGCTTAGTCGGGATAGCCCAGCATTTT. Its translation is CASSLVGIAQHF.

This clone was seen a few times. V is TRBV6-5 and J is TRBJ1-3; 9 positions agree with TRBD1. The CDR3 spans 14 residues. The J segment lost 8 bases and the V segment lost 6 bases, leaving 8 bases of the junction unmatched. The V gene's germline CDR1 is MNHEY and CDR2 SVGAGI. The CDR3 reads CASRRPGQGDTIYF. The CDR3 DNA sequence: TGTGCCAGCAGGCGACCGGGACAGGGTGACACCATATATTTT.

This chain joins TRBV29-1 and TRBJ2-7; 12 nucleotides line up with TRBD1. V gave up 0 bases and J gave up 9 bases; unmatched junction bases: 6. The CDR3 loop spans 14 amino acids. Germline V lookup: CDR1 SQVTM, CDR2 ANQGSEA. The CDR3 reads CSVEDGTGGKVQYF. The CDR3 DNA reads as TGCAGCGTTGAAGACGGGACAGGGGGCAAGGTGCAGTACTTC.

This clone came up a few times. The J gene is TRBJ1-3, the V gene TRBV14, with D hard to call. The germline V gene has CDR1 SGHDN and CDR2 FVKESK. The CDR3 spans 12 residues. V was shortened by 2 bases and J by 8 bases, with 7 bases between the two germline ends. CDR3 loop: CASSQSSYTIYF. CDR3 nucleotide sequence: TGTGCCAGCAGCCAATCGTCGTACACCATATATTTT.

The gene calls are TRBV11-3 and TRBJ2-1; 11 positions agree with TRBD1. Germline CDR1 and CDR2: SGHNT and YENEEA. The CDR3 has 18 amino acids. Trimming removed 5 bases from V and 12 bases from J; junction bases left unmatched: 21. The CDR3 coding sequence is TGTGCCAGCAGCCACTGGGGACAGGGGGAATGTCTTTTCCCTGGGCAGTTCTTC. Encoded protein: CASSHWGQGECLFPGQFF.

This clone was seen more than once but under ten times. The chain is built from TRBV5-1 and TRBJ2-2; 9 nucleotides align to TRBD2. The ends lost 2 bases at V and 7 bases at J; junction bases unmatched: 6. Per germline, CDR1 SGHRS and CDR2 YFSETQ. There are 15 residues in the CDR3. Here the CDR3 reads CASSFGGRASGELFF. CDR3 DNA sequence: TGCGCCAGCAGCTTTGGCGGGAGGGCAAGCGGGGAGCTGTTTTTT.

This clone was detected only a few times. This chain connects TRBV9 to TRBJ2-5; TRBD2 might be the D (5 bases). Trimming took off 0 bases at V and 1 base at J, with 7 bases between the two ends. This CDR3 has 14 amino acids. Germline V gene sequence: CDR1 SGDLS, CDR2 YYNGEE. For the CDR3, the DNA is TGTGCCAGCAGCGTAGACGGGATCCAAGAGACCCAGTACTTC. Translating it yields CASSVDGIQETQYF. The full variable domain, in which reference TRBV9 and TRBJ2-5 provide the parts outside the CDR3, is DSGVTQTPKHLITATGQRVTLRCSPRSGDLSVYWYQQSLDQGLQFLIQYYNGEERAKGNILERFSAQQFPDLHSELNLSSLELGDSALYFCASSVDGIQETQYFGPGTRLLVL.

This clone turned up a few times. The chain is built from TRBV7-9 and TRBJ2-7, with D unresolved. This CDR3 has 14 amino acids. Trimming pared 2 bases from V and 4 bases from J, leaving 12 bases between. In germline, CDR1 is SEHNR, CDR2 FQNEAQ (reference sequence). The CDR3 nucleotides are TGTGCCAGCAGCTTATCCTCAGTCAGTTACGAGCAGTACTTC. Its protein product is CASSLSSVSYEQYF.

The genes are TRBV30 and TRBJ1-5; D uncertain. The CDR3 is 14 amino acids. From germline, CDR1 is GTSNPN and CDR2 SVGIG (reference sequence). Trimming took off 6 bases at V and 4 bases at J, with 16 bases between the two ends. The CDR3 here is CACGRGLANQPQHF. In nucleotides, the CDR3 is TGTGCCTGCGGCCGGGGTCTGGCTAATCAGCCCCAGCATTTT.

This clone was seen only a few times. The chain employs TRBV15 and TRBJ2-3; a weak D match, TRBD1 (6 bases). CDR1 is LNHNV, CDR2 YYDKDF, per germline (reference sequence). The V end lost 0 bases, the J end lost 3 bases, and 10 bases lay between the germline ends. The CDR3 loop spans 15 amino acids. The CDR3 nucleotides read TGTGCCACCAGCAGAGAGCCTAGGGGGACAGATACGCAGTATTTT. Its protein product is CATSREPRGTDTQYF. Using reference TRBV15 and TRBJ2-3 for the parts outside the CDR3, the full variable domain is DAMVIQNPRYQVTQFGKPVTLSCSQTLNHNVMYWYQQKSSQAPKLLFHYYDKDFNNEADTPDNFQSRRPNTSFCFLDIRSPGLGDTAMYLCATSREPRGTDTQYFGPGTRLTVL.

The chain couples TRBV5-6 to TRBJ1-5; D is ambiguous. The CDR3 runs to 14 residues. V lost 4 bases and J lost 1, with 9 bases in between. Germline V gene lookup returns CDR1 SGHDT and CDR2 YYEEEE. For the CDR3, the DNA is TGTGCCAGCAGCAAACCGGGGAGCAATCAGCCCCAGCATTTT. It is translated as CASSKPGSNQPQHF.

In its sample, this clone was seen a few times. The rearrangement joins TRBV28 to TRBJ2-5, with 10 bases matching TRBD2. CDR1 is MDHEN, CDR2 SYDVKM, per germline. The V segment lost 4 bases and the J segment 5 bases; nucleotides outside the gene matches: 10. The CDR3 totals 16 residues. As DNA, the CDR3 is TGTGCCAGCAGTTGGCATCGGGGACTAGCGAGGGAGACCCAGTACTTC. The encoded protein is CASSWHRGLARETQYF.

As regards this clone: Other DNA sequences in this sample translate to the same CDR3. The rearrangement links TRBV19 to TRBJ2-3; D gene unclear. The CDR3 has 15 residues. V was clipped by 1 base and J by 0 bases, with 8 bases between them. From germline, CDR1 is LNHDA and CDR2 SQIVND (reference sequence). CDR3 sequence (DNA): TGTGCCAGTAGTATAGGTACAGCTAGCACAGATACGCAGTATTTT. It specifies CASSIGTASTDTQYF.